The next 14 T cell receptor beta chains were all read from a single sample in a study of cytomegalovirus exposure and HLA in healthy donors. Using immunoSEQ multiplex PCR, the repertoire was profiled, and TCRdb retains in-frame clones only, with some absent. Of a few hundred thousand clones listed, around four fifths were seen once; the top ten hold 11% to 15%. Material for sequencing was PBMCs. All receptors derive from a woman in her twenties or thirties in good health and CMV-seropositive.

The V call is TRBV5-4, the J call TRBJ1-2; the match to TRBD1 covers 7 bases. J was trimmed by 0 bases and V by 4 bases; bases with no gene match: 6. The CDR3 spans 15 residues. From germline, CDR1 is SGHNT and CDR2 YYREEE (reference sequence). The CDR3 sequence is CASSPGTVSNYGYTF. Written as DNA, the CDR3 is TGTGCCAGCAGCCCGGGGACAGTTTCTAACTATGGCTACACCTTC.

J is TRBJ1-4 and V is TRBV19; TRBD1 might be the D (6 bases). The CDR3 sequence is 17 residues long. The germline gives CDR1 LNHDA, CDR2 SQIVND (reference sequence). The germline V and J ends were trimmed by 6 bases and 11 bases, with 28 bases remaining between them. The CDR3, as DNA: TGTGCCAGTAGGGCGTACAGGGCCGGAAGGCCACAGGAGAAACTGTTTTTT. It translates to CASRAYRAGRPQEKLFF. The full variable domain, rest sourced from reference TRBV19 and TRBJ1-4, is DGGITQSPKYLFRKEGQNVTLSCEQNLNHDAMYWYRQDPGQGLRLIYYSQIVNDFQKGDIAEGYSVSREKKESFPLTVTSAQKNPTAFYLCASRAYRAGRPQEKLFFGSGTQLSVL.

The V gene is TRBV4-2, the J gene TRBJ2-1, with a possible D match to TRBD1 (5 bases). V lost 0 bases and J lost 4, with 13 bases in between. Germline V gene lookup returns CDR1 LGHNA and CDR2 YNFKEQ. CDR3 length: 16 amino acids. The CDR3 DNA reads as TGTGCCAGCAGCCAAGAACGTGGGGCTAGATACAATGAGCAGTTCTTC. It translates to CASSQERGARYNEQFF.

V and J are TRBV7-9 and TRBJ2-1; perhaps TRBD1 as D (6 bases). Deletions cut 5 bases from V and 7 bases from J, with 12 bases between. The CDR3 sequence is 13 residues long. From germline, CDR1 is SEHNR and CDR2 FQNEAQ (reference sequence). The CDR3 is CASSPGVDNEQFF. CDR3 DNA: TGTGCCAGCAGCCCAGGGGTGGATAATGAGCAGTTCTTC.

V and J are TRBV9 and TRBJ2-7, with 7 bases matching TRBD1. Trimming at V came to 3 bases and at J to 0 bases, leaving 6 bases not matched to a gene. From germline, CDR1 is SGDLS and CDR2 YYNGEE. This CDR3 has 15 amino acids. This CDR3 is CASSAGTVSSYEQYF. Written as DNA, the CDR3 is TGTGCCAGCAGCGCCGGGACAGTTAGCTCCTACGAGCAGTACTTC.

The chain couples TRBV7-9 to TRBJ2-7; D possibly corresponds to TRBD1 (6 bases). Trimming removed 1 base at V and 2 bases at J, with 12 bases between. CDR3 size: 15 residues. The germline CDR1 and CDR2 sequences are SEHNR and FQNEAQ (reference sequence). The DNA of the CDR3 is TGTGCCAGCAGCTTAGTCAGGGGACCCACCTACGAGCAGTACTTC. It translates to CASSLVRGPTYEQYF.

This sequence joins TRBV29-1 and TRBJ1-2; 7 bases are a match to TRBD1. Germline V gives CDR1 SQVTM, CDR2 ANQGSEA. This CDR3 region has 11 residues. With V trimmed by 5 bases and J by 8 bases, 5 bases remained unmatched. CDR3 loop: CSVTTGQGYTF. The CDR3 DNA reads as TGCAGCGTTACGACAGGGCAGGGCTACACCTTC.

This chain uses TRBV13 with TRBJ2-1; 7 positions agree with TRBD1. The length of the CDR3 is 15 residues. Germline CDR1 and CDR2: PRHDT and FYEKMQ (reference sequence). V dropped 1 base and J dropped 7; count of bases not matched to a gene: 7. The CDR3 bases are TGTGCCAGCAGCTTAGAGGGGGCTTATGTGAATGAGCAGTTCTTC. Translation gives CASSLEGAYVNEQFF.

The rearrangement links TRBV19 to TRBJ2-1; no reliable D call. Germline CDR1 is LNHDA and CDR2 is SQIVND (reference sequence). The CDR3 covers 15 residues. V shed 4 bases and J shed 1 base, with 11 bases lying between them. The chain's CDR3 is CASSTDTGSYNEQFF. CDR3 DNA: TGTGCCAGTAGTACTGATACCGGTTCCTACAATGAGCAGTTCTTC.

This chain uses TRBV7-2 with TRBJ2-6; D is ambiguous. Trimming took off 1 base at V and 0 bases at J, with 7 bases between the two ends. This CDR3 contains 16 residues. Germline V gives CDR1 SGHTA, CDR2 FQGNSA. The CDR3 region has the DNA TGTGCCAGCAGCTTAGGGTATTACTCTGGGGCCAACGTCCTGACTTTC. It translates to CASSLGYYSGANVLTF.

The J gene is TRBJ2-1, the V gene TRBV4-2; 9 bases align to TRBD2. V was pared by 2 bases and J by 2 bases, with 4 bases of the junction left unmatched. This CDR3 has 16 amino acids. CDR1 and CDR2 from the germline V gene are LGHNA and YNFKEQ. The CDR3 DNA is TGTGCCAGCAGCCAAATGGGACTAGCAGCCTACAATGAGCAGTTCTTC. This translates into CASSQMGLAAYNEQFF.

CDR3 amino acids: CAWTPDRGEKLFF. In DNA form, the CDR3 reads TGTGCCTGGACTCCGGACAGGGGTGAAAAACTGTTTTTT. The chain recombines TRBV30 with TRBJ1-4; 9 bases agree with TRBD1. V lost 4 bases to trimming and J lost 7 bases; unmatched junction nucleotides: 4. The germline gives CDR1 GTSNPN, CDR2 SVGIG (reference sequence). The CDR3 is made up of 13 amino acids.

The rearrangement links TRBV6-1 to TRBJ1-1; TRBD1 is a possible D gene (6 bases). Germline V gene lookup returns CDR1 MNHNS and CDR2 SASEGT. The CDR3 covers 13 residues. V lost 7 bases and J lost 6, with 15 bases in between. The CDR3 spells CASNHRVVAEAFF. The CDR3 coding sequence is TGTGCCAGCAATCACAGGGTGGTGGCTGAAGCTTTCTTT.

The chain combines TRBV9 with TRBJ2-1; D is possibly TRBD1 (5 bases). CDR1 SGDLS and CDR2 YYNGEE come from the germline V gene. This CDR3 is 15 amino acids long. The V end lost 0 bases, the J end lost 4 bases, and 11 bases lay between the germline ends. The CDR3 is CASSVASGAYNEQFF. CDR3 in DNA: TGTGCCAGCAGCGTAGCTAGTGGGGCGTACAATGAGCAGTTCTTC.